Each of the 22 T cell receptor beta chains below was sequenced from the same sample in a study of cytomegalovirus exposure and HLA in healthy donors. Sequencing used immunoSEQ multiplex PCR; TCRdb keeps in-frame clones, though not all of them. The repertoire holds approximately 230,000 clones, more than 75% seen once, with 12% in the top ten. Specimen: PBMCs. The receptors stem from a man younger than 35 in good health and CMV-seropositive.

V gene TRBV27 combines with J gene TRBJ1-1; TRBD1 matches at 9 bases. CDR1 and CDR2 (germline): MNHEY, SMNVEV (reference sequence). V gave up 1 base and J gave up 6 bases; unmatched junction bases: 3. The CDR3 has 14 residues. CDR3 sequence: CASSLLDRGSEAFF. The CDR3 DNA follows: TGTGCCAGCAGTTTATTGGACAGGGGATCTGAAGCTTTCTTT.

This chain joins TRBV30 and TRBJ2-7; D may be TRBD2 (5 bases). Trimming left V 5 bases short and J 2 bases short, with 13 bases between. CDR1 and CDR2 (germline): GTSNPN, SVGIG (reference sequence). This CDR3 comprises 13 residues. CDR3 nucleotide sequence: TGTGCCTGGGCCCGGGGTCGCCCCTACGAGCAGTACTTC. Translation: CAWARGRPYEQYF.

J is TRBJ2-3 and V is TRBV5-1, with 7 bases lining up with TRBD1. The CDR3 has 13 residues. Germline CDR1 reads SGHRS; CDR2 reads YFSETQ. Trimming cost V 5 bases and J 0 bases; bases outside gene matches: 0. CDR3 in DNA: TGCGCCAGCAGGACAGGGAGCACAGATACGCAGTATTTT. Translating it yields CASRTGSTDTQYF.

This chain connects TRBV7-8 to TRBJ1-1; D might be TRBD1 (5 bases). Germline loops: CDR1 SGHVS, CDR2 FQNEAQ. The CDR3 has 15 residues. V lost 7 bases and J lost 4, with 19 bases in between. The CDR3 DNA follows: TGTGCCAGCACGCCGGGGCAGGGATGGGGCACTGAAGCTTTCTTT. It codes for CASTPGQGWGTEAFF.

This rearrangement joins TRBV27 to TRBJ2-1; weak D call: TRBD1 (6 bases). Per the germline V gene, CDR1 is MNHEY and CDR2 is SMNVEV (reference sequence). V lost 4 bases to trimming and J lost 1 base, with 14 bases between them. The CDR3 is 16 residues long. CDR3: CASSWSSDRSYNEQFF. CDR3 nucleotide sequence: TGTGCCAGCAGTTGGTCGTCCGACAGGTCCTACAATGAGCAGTTCTTC.

The chain is built from TRBV7-9 and TRBJ2-3, with TRBD1 matching 7 bases. CDR3 size: 14 residues. In germline, CDR1 is SEHNR, CDR2 FQNEAQ (reference sequence). V lost 5 bases, J lost 4 bases, and 6 bases stayed unmatched. In DNA form, the CDR3 reads TGTGCCAGCAGCCCGGGACAGATAGCAGATACGCAGTATTTT. Its protein is CASSPGQIADTQYF.

For this clone: This CDR3 is also generated by other DNA sequences in the sample. The genes are TRBV29-1 and TRBJ1-2; D remains ambiguous. V was shortened by 6 bases and J by 4 bases, with 9 bases between the two germline ends. Per germline, CDR1 SQVTM and CDR2 ANQGSEA. CDR3 length: 11 amino acids. The CDR3 DNA reads as TGCAGCGTGACGGGTGGCTATGGCTACACCTTC. It yields the protein CSVTGGYGYTF. The full variable domain, with the rest looked up from reference TRBV29-1 and TRBJ1-2, is SAVISQKPSRDICQRGTSLTIQCQVDSQVTMMFWYRQQPGQSLTLIATANQGSEATYESGFVIDKFPISRPNLTFSTLTVSNMSPEDSSIYLCSVTGGYGYTFGSGTRLTVV.

This clone was counted once. The rearrangement joins TRBV27 to TRBJ2-5; 12 bases agree with TRBD2. The CDR3 has 16 amino acids. The germline V gene has CDR1 MNHEY and CDR2 SMNVEV (reference sequence). Germline trimming cut 4 bases from V and 2 bases from J; bases unmatched to any gene: 5. CDR3 DNA: TGTGCCAGCAGTTCCTGGACTAGCGGGGCACAAGAGACCCAGTACTTC. Amino acid sequence: CASSSWTSGAQETQYF.

The chain is built from TRBV4-2 and TRBJ1-1; D is possibly TRBD1 (5 bases). V was clipped by 4 bases and J by 4 bases, with 16 bases between them. The CDR3 has 15 amino acids. Germline CDR1 reads LGHNA; CDR2 reads YNFKEQ. CDR3 sequence (DNA): TGTGCCAGCAGCCCAACTACCAGGGAGGGCACTGAAGCTTTCTTT. Its translation: CASSPTTREGTEAFF.

Notes on this clone: A much more abundant neighbour one base away suggests this may be a read error. At the DNA level, this CDR3 is encoded by other sequences in the same sample as well. The J gene is TRBJ1-5, the V gene TRBV5-6; no clear D gene. The CDR3 length is 15 residues. Germline CDR1 SGHDT, CDR2 YYEEEE. V was trimmed by 0 bases and J by 0 bases, leaving 7 bases between them. The CDR3 DNA sequence: TGTGCCAGCAGCTTGGAGGGATATAGCAATCAGCCCCAGCATTTT. As protein: CASSLEGYSNQPQHF. Supplemented by reference TRBV5-6 and TRBJ1-5, the full variable domain reads DAGVTQSPTHLIKTRGQQVTLRCSPKSGHDTVSWYQQALGQGPQFIFQYYEEEERQRGNFPDRFSGHQFPNYSSELNVNALLLGDSALYLCASSLEGYSNQPQHFGDGTRLSIL.

The CDR3 spells CASSSRGQRDEQYF. CDR3 sequence (DNA): TGTGCCAGCAGTTCGCGGGGGCAAAGGGACGAGCAGTACTTC. This chain connects TRBV6-5 to TRBJ2-7; TRBD2 might be the D (7 bases). Trimming removed 4 bases at V and 5 bases at J, with 15 bases between. Germline assignment: CDR1 MNHEY and CDR2 SVGAGI. This CDR3 contains 14 residues.

The V gene is TRBV5-1, the J gene TRBJ2-6; no clear D. The germline V gene has CDR1 SGHRS and CDR2 YFSETQ. The CDR3 has 15 amino acids. The V end was cut by 2 bases, the J end by 1 base, with 7 bases between. The CDR3 is CASSFVESGANVLTF. CDR3 bases: TGCGCCAGCAGCTTCGTAGAGTCTGGGGCCAACGTCCTGACTTTC.

The CDR3 DNA is TGCGCCAGCAGCTTGGGGGAAGCTAGCGGGGGCACAGATACGCAGTATTTT. Translation: CASSLGEASGGTDTQYF. The rearrangement joins TRBV5-1 to TRBJ2-3, with TRBD2 matching 9 bases. This CDR3 region has 17 residues. V shed 0 bases and J 1 base; nucleotides not matched to a gene: 6. Germline V gene data show CDR1 as SGHRS and CDR2 as YFSETQ.

The V gene is TRBV6-1, the J gene TRBJ2-2; D unclear. This CDR3 region has 16 residues. From germline, CDR1 is MNHNS and CDR2 SASEGT. V was cut by 2 bases and J by 1 base, with 11 bases left in between. The CDR3 sequence: CASSEYGQLNTGELFF. DNA of the CDR3: TGTGCCAGCAGTGAATATGGCCAACTGAACACCGGGGAGCTGTTTTTT.

The chain has TRBV28 and TRBJ2-7; D call uncertain. Germline V gene lookup returns CDR1 MDHEN and CDR2 SYDVKM. There are 13 residues in the CDR3. The V end was cut by 1 base, the J end by 2 bases, with 6 bases between. The CDR3 DNA follows: TGTGCCAGCAGTTTATCCCCCGCCTACGAGCAGTACTTC. It yields the protein CASSLSPAYEQYF.

J is TRBJ2-1 and V is TRBV4-1; possibly TRBD2 for D (6 bases). This CDR3 region has 17 residues. Trimming pared 0 bases from V and 4 bases from J, leaving 16 bases between. Germline V CDR1 and CDR2: MGHRA, YSYEKL. CDR3 coding DNA: TGCGCCAGCAGCCAAGACGACCGGGACTCGGGATACAATGAGCAGTTCTTC. Translation gives CASSQDDRDSGYNEQFF.

The gene calls are TRBV7-3 and TRBJ1-2; TRBD1 matches at 7 bases. CDR3 size: 14 residues. J was trimmed by 7 bases and V by 5 bases; bases with no gene match: 10. Germline-derived CDR1 and CDR2 are SGHTA and FQGTGA. DNA of the CDR3: TGTGCCAGCAGCCCCAGACAGGGAATGGCTGGCTACACCTTC. As protein: CASSPRQGMAGYTF.

This clone was counted between two and nine times. This chain uses TRBV7-9 with TRBJ1-1; D unclear. This CDR3 has 13 amino acids. The V and J ends lost 1 base and 0 bases respectively, with 3 bases between them. CDR1 and CDR2 (germline): SEHNR, FQNEAQ (reference sequence). The CDR3 coding sequence is TGTGCCAGCAGCTTAGGGATGAACACTGAAGCTTTCTTT. As protein: CASSLGMNTEAFF.

With respect to this clone: Other DNA sequences from this sample encode an identical CDR3 as well. The chain couples TRBV5-1 to TRBJ1-1, with D possibly being TRBD1 (6 bases). V was shortened by 4 bases and J by 3 bases, with 13 bases between the two germline ends. The length of the CDR3 is 14 residues. The V gene's germline CDR1 is SGHRS and CDR2 YFSETQ. CDR3 DNA sequence: TGCGCCAGCAGCCCCAGAGGGGGGGACACTGAAGCTTTCTTT. It encodes CASSPRGGDTEAFF.

For this clone: Other DNA sequences in the sample encode the same CDR3. This chain links TRBV29-1 with TRBJ2-3; D is undetermined. CDR1 and CDR2 (germline): SQVTM, ANQGSEA. CDR3 length: 11 residues. V lost 1 base, J lost 4 bases, and 3 bases lay in between. CDR3 protein: CSVEGSDTQYF. CDR3 sequence (DNA): TGCAGCGTTGAAGGGTCAGATACGCAGTATTTT.

This clone was picked up one time. Within the sample, other DNA sequences also encode this same CDR3. V is TRBV7-9 and J is TRBJ2-1; no clear D gene. The CDR3 has 11 amino acids. V lost 5 bases, J lost 5 bases, and 4 bases lay in between. The germline gives CDR1 SEHNR, CDR2 FQNEAQ (reference sequence). Here the CDR3 reads CASSLDNEQFF. Written as DNA, the CDR3 is TGTGCCAGCAGCCTCGACAATGAGCAGTTCTTC. Variable domain in full (rest from reference TRBV7-9 and TRBJ2-1): DTGVSQNPRHKITKRGQNVTFRCDPISEHNRLYWYRQTLGQGPEFLTYFQNEAQLEKSRLLSDRFSAERPKGSFSTLEIQRTEQGDSAMYLCASSLDNEQFFGPGTRLTVL.

The J gene is TRBJ2-7, the V gene TRBV5-4, with a weak D call TRBD1 (6 bases). Trimming pared 4 bases from V and 5 bases from J, leaving 13 bases between. The CDR3 is 13 amino acids. Germline CDR1 is SGHNT and CDR2 is YYREEE (reference sequence). The CDR3 bases are TGTGCCAGCAGCCGACAACAGGGCGACGAGCAGTACTTC. Translated: CASSRQQGDEQYF.